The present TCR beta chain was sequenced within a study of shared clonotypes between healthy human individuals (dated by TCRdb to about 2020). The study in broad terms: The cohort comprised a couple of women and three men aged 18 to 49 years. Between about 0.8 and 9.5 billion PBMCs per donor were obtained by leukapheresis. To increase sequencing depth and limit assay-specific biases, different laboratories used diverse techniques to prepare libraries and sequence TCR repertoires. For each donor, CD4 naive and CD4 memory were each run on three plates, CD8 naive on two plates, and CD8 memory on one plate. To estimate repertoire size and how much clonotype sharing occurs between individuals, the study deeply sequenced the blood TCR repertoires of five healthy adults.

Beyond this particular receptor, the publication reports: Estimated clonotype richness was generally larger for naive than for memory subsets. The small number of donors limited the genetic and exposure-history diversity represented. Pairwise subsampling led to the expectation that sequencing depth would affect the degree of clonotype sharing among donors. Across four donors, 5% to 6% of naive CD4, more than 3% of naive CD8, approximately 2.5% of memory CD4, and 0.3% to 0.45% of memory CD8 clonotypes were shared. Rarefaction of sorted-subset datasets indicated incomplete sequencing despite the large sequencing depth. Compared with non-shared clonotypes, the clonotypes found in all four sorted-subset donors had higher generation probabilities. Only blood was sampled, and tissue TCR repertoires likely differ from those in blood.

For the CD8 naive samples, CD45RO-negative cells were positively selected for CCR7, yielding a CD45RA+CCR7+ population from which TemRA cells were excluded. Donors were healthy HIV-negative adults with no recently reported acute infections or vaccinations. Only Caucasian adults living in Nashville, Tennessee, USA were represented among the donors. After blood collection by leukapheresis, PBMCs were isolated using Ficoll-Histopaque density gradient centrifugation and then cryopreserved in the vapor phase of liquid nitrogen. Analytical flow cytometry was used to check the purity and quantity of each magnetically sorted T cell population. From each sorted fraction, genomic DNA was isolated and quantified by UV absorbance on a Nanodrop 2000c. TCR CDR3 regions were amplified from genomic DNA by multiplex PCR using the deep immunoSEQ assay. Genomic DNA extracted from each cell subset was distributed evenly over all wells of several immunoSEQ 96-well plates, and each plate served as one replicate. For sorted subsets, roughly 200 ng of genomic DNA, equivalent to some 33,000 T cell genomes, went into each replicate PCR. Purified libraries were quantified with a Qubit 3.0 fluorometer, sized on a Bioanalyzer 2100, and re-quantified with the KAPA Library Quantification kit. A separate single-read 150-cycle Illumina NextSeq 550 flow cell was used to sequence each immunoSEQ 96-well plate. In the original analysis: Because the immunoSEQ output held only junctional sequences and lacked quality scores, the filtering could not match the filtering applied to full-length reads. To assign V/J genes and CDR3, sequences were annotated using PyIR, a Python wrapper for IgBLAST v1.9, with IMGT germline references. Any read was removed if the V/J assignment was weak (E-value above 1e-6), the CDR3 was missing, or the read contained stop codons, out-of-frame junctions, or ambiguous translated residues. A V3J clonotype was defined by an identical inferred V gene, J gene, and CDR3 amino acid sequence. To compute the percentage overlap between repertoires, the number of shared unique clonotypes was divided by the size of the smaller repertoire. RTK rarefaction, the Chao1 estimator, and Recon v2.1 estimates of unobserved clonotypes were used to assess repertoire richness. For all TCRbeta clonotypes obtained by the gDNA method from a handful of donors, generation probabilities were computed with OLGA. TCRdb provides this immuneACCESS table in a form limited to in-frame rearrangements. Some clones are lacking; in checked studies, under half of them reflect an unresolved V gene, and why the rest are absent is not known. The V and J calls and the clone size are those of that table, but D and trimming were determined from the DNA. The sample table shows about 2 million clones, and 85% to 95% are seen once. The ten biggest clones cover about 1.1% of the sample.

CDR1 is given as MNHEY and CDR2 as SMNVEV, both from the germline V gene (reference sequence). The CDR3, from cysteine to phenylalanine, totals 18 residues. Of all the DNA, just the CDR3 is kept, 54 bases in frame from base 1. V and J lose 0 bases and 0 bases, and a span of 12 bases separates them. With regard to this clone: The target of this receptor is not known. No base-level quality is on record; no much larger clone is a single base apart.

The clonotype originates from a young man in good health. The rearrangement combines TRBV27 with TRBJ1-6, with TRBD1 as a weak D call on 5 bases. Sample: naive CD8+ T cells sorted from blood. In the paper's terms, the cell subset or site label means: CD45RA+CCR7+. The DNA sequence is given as TGTGCCAGCAGTTTATCGGTCGGGGGGAGCTCCTATAATTCACCCCTCCACTTT. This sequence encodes CASSLSVGGSSYNSPLHF.